Below are 32 T cell receptor beta chains sequenced from a single sample in a study of early T cells in non-severe SARS-CoV-2 infection. TCRdb used MiXCR to reprocess the 5' RACE reads, holding one entry per CDR3 protein. The sample contains about 92,000 distinct CDR3 sequences, roughly 17% of which appear only once. Material: whole blood. Receptors originate from an adult who was a healthcare worker with PCR-confirmed SARS-CoV-2 infection or an uninfected control (not recorded which).

This clonotype has ten or more counts. The chain links TRBV5-1 to TRBJ2-2, with D maybe TRBD1 (7 bases). Trimming pared 4 bases from V and 4 bases from J, leaving 8 bases between. Germline assignment: CDR1 SGHRS and CDR2 YFSETQ. This CDR3 is built from 13 residues. The CDR3: CASSQGGTGELFF. CDR3 coding DNA: TGCGCCAGCAGCCAGGGGGGCACCGGGGAGCTGTTTTTT.

The genes are TRBV6-2 or TRBV6-3 and TRBJ2-7; D is perhaps TRBD1 or TRBD2 (5 bases each). There are 17 residues in the CDR3. The V end was cut by 5 bases, the J end by 3 bases, with 23 bases between. CDR1 is MNHEY, CDR2 SVGEGT, per germline. The CDR3 sequence: CASSNRSGSGRNYEQYF. DNA of the CDR3: TGTGCCAGCAGTAACCGTTCAGGGTCAGGGAGAAACTACGAGCAGTACTTC.

This clonotype was seen only a few times. The rearrangement joins TRBV6-2 or TRBV6-3 to TRBJ2-5; no reliable D call. Germline V CDR1 and CDR2: MNHEY, SVGEGT. V shed 6 bases and J shed 7 bases, with 12 bases lying between them. The CDR3 spans 12 residues. The CDR3 sequence is CASSQLPGTQYF. CDR3 sequence (DNA): TGTGCCAGCAGCCAATTACCGGGGACCCAGTACTTC.

This clonotype was found a few times. The chain has TRBV7-9 and TRBJ2-4; 7 positions match TRBD2. Looked up from germline, CDR1 is SEHNR and CDR2 is FQNEAQ (reference sequence). This CDR3 spans 18 amino acids. V dropped 4 bases and J dropped 1; count of bases not matched to a gene: 13. The CDR3: CASSSLGENGRAKNIQYF. CDR3 DNA sequence: TGTGCCAGCAGCTCTCTAGGAGAAAACGGGAGGGCCAAAAACATTCAGTACTTC. Supplemented by reference TRBV7-9 and TRBJ2-4, the full variable domain reads DTGVSQNPRHKITKRGQNVTFRCDPISEHNRLYWYRQTLGQGPEFLTYFQNEAQLEKSRLLSDRFSAERPKGSFSTLEIQRTEQGDSAMYLCASSSLGENGRAKNIQYFGAGTRLSVL.

The gene calls are TRBV14 and TRBJ2-1, with a possible D match to TRBD2 (6 bases). Germline V gene data show CDR1 as SGHDN and CDR2 as FVKESK. This CDR3 has 12 residues. The V end lost 4 bases, the J end lost 8 bases, and 9 bases lay between the germline ends. The CDR3 sequence is CASSPRGYEQFF. DNA for the CDR3: TGTGCCAGCAGCCCGCGGGGTTATGAGCAGTTCTTC.

This clonotype has more than one count but fewer than ten. The gene calls are TRBV9 and TRBJ1-6; 7 positions match TRBD1. In germline, CDR1 is SGDLS, CDR2 YYNGEE. Trimming removed 0 bases from V and 7 bases from J; junction bases left unmatched: 4. This CDR3 spans 15 amino acids. CDR3 residues: CASSVAEGQNSPLHF. The CDR3 DNA sequence: TGTGCCAGCAGCGTAGCAGAGGGACAGAATTCACCCCTCCACTTT.

Only a few counts were recorded for this clonotype. This chain connects TRBV29-1 to TRBJ1-2, with unresolved D. The V end was cut by 3 bases, the J end by 7 bases, with 12 bases between. Germline CDR1 SQVTM, CDR2 ANQGSEA. The CDR3 loop spans 12 amino acids. CDR3 coding DNA: TGCAGCGTTGACACCACAATGCGTGGCTACACCTTC. The encoded protein is CSVDTTMRGYTF.

This chain joins TRBV7-9 and TRBJ1-1; the match to TRBD1 covers 9 bases. This CDR3 spans 17 amino acids. Germline CDR1 is SEHNR and CDR2 is FQNEAQ (reference sequence). Unmatched junction bases numbered 12, after V lost 4 bases and J lost 3 bases. CDR3 DNA sequence: TGTGCCAGCAGCTCCCGCGGTAGACAGGGGGATTACACTGAAGCTTTCTTT. As protein: CASSSRGRQGDYTEAFF.

The genes are TRBV21-1 and TRBJ2-7; the table's D call, TRBD2, has no DNA check behind it. TRBV21-1 is given as a pseudogene. The CDR3 totals 15 residues. As DNA, the CDR3 is TGTGCCAGCAGCGGCCCGACTGAGGACTCCTACGAGCAGTACTTC. Amino acid sequence: CASSGPTEDSYEQYF.

This clonotype was counted only a few times. DNA of the CDR3: TGCAGCGTTCTGGACAGGGAAGGTAATCAGCCCCAGCATTTT. Protein sequence: CSVLDREGNQPQHF. The chain couples TRBV29-1 to TRBJ1-5; the match to TRBD1 covers 8 bases. Germline CDR1 and CDR2: SQVTM and ANQGSEA. V shed 5 bases and J 4 bases; nucleotides not matched to a gene: 7. This CDR3 is built from 14 residues.

This clonotype is medium-sized in the sample. This rearrangement joins TRBV6-4 to TRBJ2-3; 10 nucleotides align to TRBD1. Per germline, CDR1 MRHNA and CDR2 SNTAGT. Unmatched junction bases numbered 0, after V lost 2 bases and J lost 4 bases. This CDR3 is built from 14 residues. Here the CDR3 DNA reads TGTGCCAGCAGTGACGGGACAGGGGCAGATACGCAGTATTTT. Translated: CASSDGTGADTQYF.

Regarding this clonotype: One junction end does not reproduce the germline sequence, and a read error may be involved. The chain couples TRBV5-1 to TRBJ1-3; D is possibly TRBD1 (6 bases). Germline lookup yields CDR1 SGHRS and CDR2 YFSETQ. CDR3 size: 16 residues. The CDR3 region is CASSLAGQSSENTIYF. The CDR3 bases are TGCGCCAGCAGCTTGGCCGGACAGAGCTCTGAAAACACCATATATTTT.

This clonotype was seen only a few times. The J gene is TRBJ1-4, the V gene TRBV20-1; no definite D call. CDR1 DFQATT and CDR2 SNEGSKA come from the germline V gene (reference sequence). The ends were cut back, 3 bases at V and 6 bases at J, with 11 bases in the middle. The CDR3 runs to 13 residues. CDR3 sequence (DNA): TGCAGTGCTAGTCGGCAGGAGGATGAAAAACTGTTTTTT. It translates to CSASRQEDEKLFF.

This chain joins TRBV4-3 and TRBJ2-1, with 11 bases that match TRBD2. V was pared by 3 bases and J by 0 bases, with 4 bases of the junction left unmatched. CDR3 length: 17 amino acids. The germline V gene has CDR1 LGHNA and CDR2 YSLEER. CDR3 amino acids: CASSHLAGGSSYNEQFF. CDR3 nucleotides: TGCGCCAGCAGCCATTTAGCGGGAGGGAGCTCCTACAATGAGCAGTTCTTC.

The sample holds a few counts of this clonotype. V gene TRBV7-9 combines with J gene TRBJ2-2, with D maybe TRBD2 (7 bases). The V end lost 1 base, the J end lost 3 bases, and 12 bases lay between the germline ends. The CDR3 is 16 amino acids. The V gene's germline CDR1 is SEHNR and CDR2 FQNEAQ (reference sequence). CDR3 loop: CASSLGPGGYTGELFF. CDR3 in DNA: TGTGCCAGCAGCTTAGGCCCGGGGGGCTACACCGGGGAGCTGTTTTTT.

V gene TRBV7-2 combines with J gene TRBJ1-3, with 8 bases lining up with TRBD1. V shed 5 bases, J shed 6 bases, and the junction held 18 bases outside the gene matches. In germline, CDR1 is SGHTA, CDR2 FQGNSA. The CDR3 loop spans 18 amino acids. CDR3: CASSLRTGYELAENTIYF. The CDR3 nucleotides are TGTGCCAGCAGCCTGCGGACAGGGTACGAGTTGGCTGAAAACACCATATATTTT.

The chain couples TRBV20-1 to TRBJ1-6; D may be TRBD1 (5 bases). V was pared by 0 bases and J by 7 bases, with 7 bases between. CDR3 length: 13 amino acids. Germline V gene lookup returns CDR1 DFQATT and CDR2 SNEGSKA (reference sequence). For the CDR3, the DNA is TGCAGTGCTAGAGATCAGGGCAATTCACCCCTCCACTTT. Amino acid sequence: CSARDQGNSPLHF.

This clonotype was counted between two and nine times. This chain links TRBV20-1 with TRBJ2-1; TRBD2 aligns across 13 bases. Germline lookup yields CDR1 DFQATT and CDR2 SNEGSKA (reference sequence). This CDR3 has 16 residues. The ends lost 5 bases at V and 8 bases at J; junction bases unmatched: 12. Written as DNA, the CDR3 is TGCAGTGCTGAAAGGACTAGCGGGAGATTTGCGGATGAGCAGTTCTTC. This codes for CSAERTSGRFADEQFF.

This clonotype was seen repeatedly, ten times or more. This chain links TRBV6-5 with TRBJ1-1, with 12 bases fitting TRBD1. The V and J ends lost 6 bases and 3 bases, in that order; junction bases with no gene match: 5. This CDR3 is built from 15 residues. CDR1 is MNHEY, CDR2 SVGAGI, per germline. CDR3 protein: CASRGQGAGDTEAFF. In DNA, the CDR3 is TGTGCCAGCAGGGGACAGGGGGCCGGTGACACTGAAGCTTTCTTT.

This clonotype was picked up a small number of times. The V gene is TRBV20-1, the J gene TRBJ2-7, with 10 bases aligning to TRBD2. Germline V gives CDR1 DFQATT, CDR2 SNEGSKA (reference sequence). This CDR3 has 13 amino acids. J gave up 6 bases and V 5 bases, and 7 bases lay outside the gene matches. The CDR3 DNA sequence: TGCAGTGCTCCTGACCAGCGGGAGGGCGAGCAGTACTTC. Its translation: CSAPDQREGEQYF.

This clonotype was picked up a small number of times. J is TRBJ1-1 and V is TRBV12-3 or TRBV12-4; D not certain. The V end was cut by 6 bases, the J end by 2 bases, with 13 bases between. There are 14 residues in the CDR3. The CDR3 nucleotides read TGTGCCAGCAGGGGAGGTGAACAAAACACTGAAGCTTTCTTT. Protein product: CASRGGEQNTEAFF.

The rearrangement uses TRBV6-2 or TRBV6-3 and TRBJ2-7; no firm D call. The CDR3 length is 14 residues. Trimming removed 5 bases at V and 3 bases at J, with 14 bases between. Germline assignment: CDR1 MNHEY and CDR2 SVGEGT. The CDR3 spells CASSVLTEYYEQYF. The CDR3 DNA is TGTGCCAGCAGTGTCCTTACAGAATACTACGAGCAGTACTTC.

This clonotype was seen only a few times. The genes are TRBV6-1 and TRBJ1-6; D remains ambiguous. Germline V lookup: CDR1 MNHNS, CDR2 SASEGT. The V end lost 6 bases, the J end lost 5 bases, and 2 bases lay between the germline ends. This CDR3 is 11 amino acids long. CDR3 residues: CASRHNSPLHF. The CDR3 DNA follows: TGTGCCAGCAGGCATAATTCACCCCTCCACTTT.

As regards this clonotype: The CDR3 ends on some other residue instead of the conserved phenylalanine or tryptophan, so this is likely a read error. The chain carries TRBV12-5 and TRBJ2-1; possibly TRBD2 for D (7 bases). Between the trimmed V and J ends, which lost 2 bases and 5 bases, there was a span of 13 bases. The CDR3 has 15 amino acids. The germline gives CDR1 LGHNT, CDR2 FRNRAP. CDR3 residues: CASGLTGGSNNEQFS. In DNA, the CDR3 is TGTGCTAGTGGTTTGACGGGGGGCAGTAACAATGAGCAGTTCTCC.

The V gene is TRBV7-9, the J gene TRBJ2-3, with D perhaps TRBD2 (5 bases). Germline values: CDR1 SEHNR, CDR2 FQNEAQ (reference sequence). Trimming cost V 4 bases and J 6 bases, with 14 bases left between them. The CDR3 is 14 amino acids. The CDR3 region is CASSSGLALDTQYF. The CDR3 DNA reads as TGTGCCAGCAGCTCGGGATTGGCCCTTGATACGCAGTATTTT.

This clonotype was detected many times. The chain couples TRBV19 to TRBJ2-6, with TRBD1 as a possible D gene (6 bases). CDR1 and CDR2 (germline): LNHDA, SQIVND (reference sequence). The CDR3 contains 17 residues. V lost 9 bases to trimming and J lost 0 bases, with 18 bases between them. CDR3 in DNA: TGTGCCAGAAGGGACAAGGGAGCCCCCTCTGGGGCCAACGTCCTGACTTTC. This codes for CARRDKGAPSGANVLTF. Drawing the rest from reference TRBV19 and TRBJ2-6, the complete variable domain is DGGITQSPKYLFRKEGQNVTLSCEQNLNHDAMYWYRQDPGQGLRLIYYSQIVNDFQKGDIAEGYSVSREKKESFPLTVTSAQKNPTAFYLCARRDKGAPSGANVLTFGAGSRLTVL.

This clonotype has just a few counts. The V call is TRBV5-8, the J call TRBJ2-4, with 9 positions matching TRBD2. The CDR3 length is 17 residues. V shed 0 bases, J shed 0 bases, and the junction held 4 bases outside the gene matches. Germline CDR1 reads SGHTS; CDR2 reads YDEGEE. The CDR3 nucleotides read TGTGCCAGCAGCTTGGGGACTAGCGCCTTAGCCAAAAACATTCAGTACTTC. It codes for CASSLGTSALAKNIQYF.

This chain uses TRBV5-4 with TRBJ2-7; perhaps TRBD1 as D (6 bases). The CDR3 extends over 14 amino acids. The V gene lost 0 bases and the J gene lost 4 bases, with 11 bases spanning the gap. Germline V gene data show CDR1 as SGHNT and CDR2 as YYREEE (reference sequence). The CDR3, as DNA: TGTGCCAGCAGCTTGGAACAGGGTAGTTACGAGCAGTACTTC. It codes for CASSLEQGSYEQYF.

This clonotype occurred a few times. The chain has TRBV29-1 and TRBJ2-7, with D hard to call. The V end lost 7 bases, the J end lost 4 bases, and 14 bases lay between the germline ends. The germline V gene has CDR1 SQVTM and CDR2 ANQGSEA. CDR3 size: 12 residues. The CDR3 is CSAGPRRYEQYF. CDR3 nucleotides: TGCAGCGCCGGGCCCCGGAGATACGAGCAGTACTTC.

At least ten counts were recorded for this clonotype. The V gene is TRBV29-1, the J gene TRBJ2-5; a weak D match, TRBD1 (6 bases). V was cut by 4 bases and J by 7 bases, with 19 bases left in between. This CDR3 spans 14 amino acids. Germline V CDR1 and CDR2: SQVTM, ANQGSEA. This chain's CDR3 is CSVGLGQGWGTQYF. The DNA of the CDR3 is TGCAGCGTTGGCTTGGGACAAGGATGGGGGACCCAGTACTTC.

Of note for this clonotype: This may arise from a read error, as a much more abundant clone is one base away. The J gene is TRBJ2-7, the V gene TRBV6-2 or TRBV6-3, with a possible D match to TRBD1 (5 bases). The germline gives CDR1 MNHEY, CDR2 SVGEGT. V was cut by 2 bases and J by 5 bases, with 19 bases left in between. The CDR3 covers 16 residues. In DNA form, the CDR3 reads TGTGCCAGCAGTTACGAAGACATGGGGCTAGACGACGAGCAGTACTTC. Amino acid sequence: CASSYEDMGLDDEQYF.

This chain uses TRBV12-3 or TRBV12-4 with TRBJ1-1; TRBD1 might be the D (5 bases). The CDR3 contains 12 residues. Trimming removed 7 bases from V and 4 bases from J, with 10 bases in between. CDR3 sequence: CASISGGTEAFF. The DNA for the CDR3 is TGTGCCAGCATATCGGGGGGCACTGAAGCTTTCTTT.